These 5 T cell receptor beta chains share one sample of origin, sequenced in a study of blood T cell repertoires in COVID-19. Some clones are missing from TCRdb's copy, which holds only in-frame ones; the method was immunoSEQ multiplex PCR. The sample carries under 130,000 clones, approximately 80% recorded once. The material sequenced was peripheral blood. These receptors all stem from a human donor in a cohort sampled during active or convalescent COVID-19.

This clone was seen more than once but under ten times. The V call is TRBV7-2, the J call TRBJ1-4; D remains ambiguous. V was trimmed by 3 bases and J by 1 base, leaving 9 bases between them. This CDR3 has 15 amino acids. Germline CDR1 reads SGHTA; CDR2 reads FQGNSA. The CDR3 reads CASSLHGETNEKLFF. CDR3 DNA: TGTGCCAGCAGCTTGCACGGGGAAACTAATGAAAAACTGTTTTTT.

This chain uses TRBV7-9 with TRBJ1-1, with TRBD1 identical over 9 bases. Germline trimming cut 1 base from V and 0 bases from J; bases unmatched to any gene: 0. Per germline, CDR1 SEHNR and CDR2 FQNEAQ (reference sequence). This CDR3 has 15 residues. CDR3 DNA sequence: TGTGCCAGCAGCTTAGGGGACAGGGTGAACACTGAAGCTTTCTTT. This codes for CASSLGDRVNTEAFF.

This chain links TRBV9 with TRBJ2-1, with a tentative D call TRBD2 (5 bases). The CDR3 extends over 13 amino acids. V lost 4 bases and J lost 10, with 15 bases in between. Germline CDR1 reads SGDLS; CDR2 reads YYNGEE. The CDR3 DNA follows: TGTGCCAGCAGCCAAGGGTCAAGGAGGGAGCAGTTCTTC. Translated, it gives CASSQGSRREQFF.

The genes are TRBV6-5 and TRBJ1-5; TRBD1 might be the D (6 bases). Deletions cut 8 bases from V and 9 bases from J, with 23 bases between. From germline, CDR1 is MNHEY and CDR2 SVGAGI. The CDR3 runs 15 residues. CDR3 sequence: CASRKRQDLLGPQHF. In DNA form, the CDR3 reads TGTGCCAGCCGAAAAAGACAGGACCTACTCGGGCCCCAGCATTTT.

The chain carries TRBV6-5 and TRBJ1-3, with a tentative D call TRBD1 (6 bases). V was shortened by 6 bases and J by 0 bases, with 12 bases between the two germline ends. CDR3 length: 15 residues. Germline CDR1 and CDR2: MNHEY and SVGAGI. DNA of the CDR3: TGTGCCAGCAGCTCGGACAGTTTCTCTGGAAACACCATATATTTT. Protein: CASSSDSFSGNTIYF.